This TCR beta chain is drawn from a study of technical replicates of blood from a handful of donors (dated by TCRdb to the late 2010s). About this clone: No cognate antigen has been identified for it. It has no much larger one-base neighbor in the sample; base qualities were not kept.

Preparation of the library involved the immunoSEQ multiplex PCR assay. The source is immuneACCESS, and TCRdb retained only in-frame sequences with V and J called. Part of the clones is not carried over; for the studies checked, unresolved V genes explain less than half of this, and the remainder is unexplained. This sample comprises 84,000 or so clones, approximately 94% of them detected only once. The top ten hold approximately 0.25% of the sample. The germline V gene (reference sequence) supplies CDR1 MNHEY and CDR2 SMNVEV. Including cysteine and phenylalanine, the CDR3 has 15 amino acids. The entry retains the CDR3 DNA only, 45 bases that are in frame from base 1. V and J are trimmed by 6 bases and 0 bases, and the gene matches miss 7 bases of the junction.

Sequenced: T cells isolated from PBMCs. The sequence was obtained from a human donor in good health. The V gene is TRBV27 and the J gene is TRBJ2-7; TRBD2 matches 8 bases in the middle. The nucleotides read TGTGCCAGCAGCCGACTAGCGCTTAGCTCCTACGAGCAGTACTTC. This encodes CASSRLALSSYEQYF.